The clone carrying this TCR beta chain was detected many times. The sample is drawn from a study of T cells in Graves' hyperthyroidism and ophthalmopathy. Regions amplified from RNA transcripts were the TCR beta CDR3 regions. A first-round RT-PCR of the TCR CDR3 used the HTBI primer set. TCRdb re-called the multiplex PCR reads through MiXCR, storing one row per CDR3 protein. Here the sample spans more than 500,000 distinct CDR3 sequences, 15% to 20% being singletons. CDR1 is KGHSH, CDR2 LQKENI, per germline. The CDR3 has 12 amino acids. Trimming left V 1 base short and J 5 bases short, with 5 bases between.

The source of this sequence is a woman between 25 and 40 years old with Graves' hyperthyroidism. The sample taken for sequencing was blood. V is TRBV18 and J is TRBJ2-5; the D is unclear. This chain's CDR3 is CASSPQVETQYF. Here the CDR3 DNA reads TGTGCCAGCTCACCACAGGTTGAGACCCAGTACTTC.